The next 9 T cell receptor beta chains were all read from a single sample in a study of CD8+ T cells in alopecia areata (dated by TCRdb to 2016 to 2019). Library prep was done by the immunoSEQ multiplex PCR assay. To provide template for TCR sequencing, every sample had RNA extracted and reverse transcribed into cDNA. TCRdb holds this immuneACCESS table with in-frame rearrangements only. Some clones are missing; in checked studies, unresolved V genes explain under half, and the rest has no known cause. Here the sample has about 270,000 clones; 60% occur a single time. Together, the top ten hold around 0.84% of the sample. The treatment or condition label here, explained by the study, means: oral pan-JAK inhibitor, 5-10 mg twice daily. The sequenced sample was CD4+ T cells sorted from blood, obtained at week 52, from a patient treated with tofacitinib. The receptors here all came from a human donor with alopecia areata.

The chain joins TRBV6-5 to TRBJ1-1; D might be TRBD1 (5 bases). V was shortened by 4 bases and J by 2 bases, with 11 bases between the two germline ends. The length of the CDR3 is 14 residues. Germline CDR1 MNHEY, CDR2 SVGAGI. The CDR3 nucleotides read TGTGCCAGCAGTTCCCTTAGGGGTAACACTGAAGCTTTCTTT. Protein: CASSSLRGNTEAFF.

This clone came up a few times. The chain has TRBV7-8 and TRBJ1-5; no firm D call. V lost 2 bases and J lost 3, with 11 bases in between. The germline CDR1 and CDR2 sequences are SGHVS and FQNEAQ. CDR3 size: 15 residues. Written as DNA, the CDR3 is TGTGCCAGCAGCTTAAGCGTGCGGGTCAATCAGCCCCAGCATTTT. Translating gives CASSLSVRVNQPQHF.

The chain joins TRBV15 to TRBJ2-2; TRBD2 is a possible D gene (6 bases). The CDR3 spans 12 residues. Trimming removed 3 bases from V and 7 bases from J, with 6 bases in between. Germline V gene sequence: CDR1 LNHNV, CDR2 YYDKDF (reference sequence). This CDR3 reads CATSRDYGELFF. The DNA of the CDR3 is TGTGCCACCAGCAGGGACTACGGGGAGCTGTTTTTT. The entire variable domain, with the rest obtained from reference TRBV15 and TRBJ2-2, is as follows: DAMVIQNPRYQVTQFGKPVTLSCSQTLNHNVMYWYQQKSSQAPKLLFHYYDKDFNNEADTPDNFQSRRPNTSFCFLDIRSPGLGDTAMYLCATSRDYGELFFGEGSRLTVL.

This chain links TRBV6-5 with TRBJ1-2; tentatively, D is TRBD1 (5 bases). This CDR3 contains 13 residues. Germline V gene sequence: CDR1 MNHEY, CDR2 SVGAGI. V gave up 5 bases and J gave up 3 bases, with 10 bases separating them. This CDR3 reads CASSNGGDYGYTF. The CDR3 bases are TGTGCCAGCAGTAACGGAGGGGACTATGGCTACACCTTC.

The chain has TRBV6-5 and TRBJ2-2; D uncertain. The CDR3 totals 14 residues. V was shortened by 4 bases and J by 1 base, with 7 bases between the two germline ends. CDR1 and CDR2 (germline): MNHEY, SVGAGI. CDR3 sequence reads: CASSLYENTGELFF. The CDR3 DNA sequence: TGTGCCAGCAGTTTATACGAGAACACCGGGGAGCTGTTTTTT.

This rearrangement joins TRBV29-1 to TRBJ1-2; 7 nucleotides match TRBD1. Looked up from germline, CDR1 is SQVTM and CDR2 is ANQGSEA. The CDR3 length is 11 residues. V lost 6 bases and J lost 3; bases outside the gene matches: 1. The CDR3 nucleotides are TGCAGCGTAACAGGGGACTATGGCTACACCTTC. The encoded protein is CSVTGDYGYTF.

V gene TRBV30 combines with J gene TRBJ2-7; maybe TRBD1 (5 bases). Germline V gene lookup returns CDR1 GTSNPN and CDR2 SVGIG (reference sequence). V gave up 2 bases and J gave up 2 bases, with 10 bases separating them. CDR3 size: 13 residues. DNA for the CDR3: TGTGCCTGGAGTCAGGGCAGTCCCTACGAGCAGTACTTC. Translated, it gives CAWSQGSPYEQYF.

V gene TRBV19 combines with J gene TRBJ2-7, with D perhaps matching TRBD1 or TRBD2 (5 bases each). The CDR3 has 13 amino acids. CDR1 and CDR2 (germline): LNHDA, SQIVND (reference sequence). Trimming left V 5 bases short and J 3 bases short, with 11 bases between. The CDR3 spells CASSPRDGYEQYF. The CDR3 DNA follows: TGTGCCAGTAGTCCCCGGGACGGCTACGAGCAGTACTTC.

The V call is TRBV15, the J call TRBJ2-3; a weak D match, TRBD2 (5 bases). Germline V gives CDR1 LNHNV, CDR2 YYDKDF (reference sequence). V lost 1 base, J lost 6 bases, and 14 bases lay in between. This CDR3 region has 15 residues. The CDR3 reads CATSRGAGEGDTQYF. CDR3 nucleotides: TGTGCCACCAGCAGAGGGGCGGGTGAAGGGGATACGCAGTATTTT.